These 4 T cell receptor beta chains came from one sample sequenced in a study of blood T cell repertoires in COVID-19. Sequencing was performed with immunoSEQ multiplex PCR; in TCRdb, only in-frame clones are kept and a portion is missing. The repertoire holds fewer than 200,000 clones, with around 85% as singletons. The sequenced sample was peripheral blood. These TCRs come from a man between 60 and 75 years old who had recovered from COVID-19.

In DNA form, the CDR3 reads TGTGCCAGCAGCCTCCCCGCCCAGGCGCAGTTCTTC. It specifies CASSLPAQAQFF. The chain carries TRBV7-3 and TRBJ2-1, with D uncertain. Trimming removed 5 bases from V and 12 bases from J, with 14 bases in between. Per germline, CDR1 SGHTA and CDR2 FQGTGA. The CDR3 extends over 12 amino acids.

This clone showed up just a few times. The chain joins TRBV27 to TRBJ2-6; a weak D match, TRBD2 (5 bases). V lost 4 bases to trimming and J lost 2 bases, with 9 bases between them. This CDR3 is 15 amino acids long. CDR1 is MNHEY, CDR2 SMNVEV, per germline (reference sequence). The CDR3 DNA sequence: TGTGCCAGCAGTTCCCGGGAAGCTGGGGCCAACGTCCTGACTTTC. It translates to CASSSREAGANVLTF.

This clone was found once. The V call is TRBV29-1, the J call TRBJ2-6; a weak D match, TRBD2 (5 bases). The CDR3 is 20 residues long. V was shortened by 3 bases and J by 0 bases, with 24 bases between the two germline ends. Germline-derived CDR1 and CDR2 are SQVTM and ANQGSEA. The CDR3 DNA is TGCAGCGTTGAGGTCTACCGGGAAGACCACTTCACCTCTGGGGCCAACGTCCTGACTTTC. This translates into CSVEVYREDHFTSGANVLTF.

This clone occurred once. This chain uses TRBV6-6 with TRBJ2-7; TRBD2 agrees at 7 bases. The length of the CDR3 is 14 residues. Trimming removed 6 bases from V and 2 bases from J; junction bases left unmatched: 7. Per the germline V gene, CDR1 is MNHNY and CDR2 is SVGAGI (reference sequence). In nucleotides, the CDR3 is TGTGCCAGCAGCCCCGCGCGGGGGACCTACGAGCAGTACTTC. It encodes CASSPARGTYEQYF.